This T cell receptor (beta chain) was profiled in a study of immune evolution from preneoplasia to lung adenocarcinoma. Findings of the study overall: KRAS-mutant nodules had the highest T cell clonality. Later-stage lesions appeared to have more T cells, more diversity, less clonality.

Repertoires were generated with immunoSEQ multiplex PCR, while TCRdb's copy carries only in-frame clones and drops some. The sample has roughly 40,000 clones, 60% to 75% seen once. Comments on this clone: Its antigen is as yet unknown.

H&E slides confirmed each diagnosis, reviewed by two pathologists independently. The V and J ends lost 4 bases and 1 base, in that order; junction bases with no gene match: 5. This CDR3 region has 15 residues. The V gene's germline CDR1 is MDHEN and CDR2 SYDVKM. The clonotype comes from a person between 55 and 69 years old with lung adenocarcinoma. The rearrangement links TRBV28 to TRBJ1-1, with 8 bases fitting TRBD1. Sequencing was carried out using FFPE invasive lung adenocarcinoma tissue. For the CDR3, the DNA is TGTGCCAGCAGTTCATCCGGGACAGGGAACACTGAAGCTTTCTTT. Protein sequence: CASSSSGTGNTEAFF.